This T cell receptor (beta chain) emerged from a study of blood T cells in healthy people across ages. This clonotype was counted only a few times. Its antigen is still unknown. The donors, all healthy, were Caucasians living in Russia, aged about 6 to 90. Total RNA was isolated from each sample in quantities of at least 5 micrograms. V shed 5 bases and J 7 bases; nucleotides not matched to a gene: 8. This CDR3 is 15 amino acids long. CDR1 and CDR2 (germline): MNHEY, SMNVEV (reference sequence). PCR was performed a second time for about 7 to 12 cycles using a sample-barcoded 5' primer and a J-beta primer mix. The yield of each sample was at least 2.5 million CDR3-containing paired-end reads. TCRdb independently ran MiXCR on the 5' RACE reads; one entry per CDR3 protein. Here the sample spans just under 900,000 distinct CDR3 sequences, under 35% being singletons. Study-wide points: Per million T cells, the diversity of TCR beta decreased roughly linearly as age advanced.

The chain couples TRBV27 to TRBJ2-2; 9 bases match TRBD1. This TCR was sampled from an elderly woman in good health. Sequencing input: blood. The CDR3 DNA reads as TGTGCCAGCAGTCGTCAACAGGGGGCCGGCGGGGAGCTGTTTTTT. Encoded protein: CASSRQQGAGGELFF.